Below, 21 T cell receptor beta chains from the same sample are listed, as sequenced in a study of T cell responses to AZD1222 COVID-19 vaccine. The protocol was immunoSEQ multiplex PCR, while the TCRdb copy is restricted to in-frame clones and leaves out a portion. The sample has more than 85,000 clones, 88% seen once. Sequenced here: peripheral blood, sampled on day 0 of AZD1222 vaccination. The receptors shown here come from an adult in good health.

V usage is TRBV9 and J usage is TRBJ2-1, with 7 bases fitting TRBD2. The CDR3 length is 16 residues. The V and J ends lost 0 bases and 4 bases, in that order; junction bases with no gene match: 7. In germline, CDR1 is SGDLS, CDR2 YYNGEE. The DNA of the CDR3 is TGTGCCAGCAGCGTAGTTCCGGGGGAGGGATACAATGAGCAGTTCTTC. It specifies CASSVVPGEGYNEQFF.

V usage is TRBV6-5 and J usage is TRBJ2-2, with TRBD1 matching 7 bases. Trimming took 6 bases from V and 4 from J; bases not matched to a gene: 5. Germline V gene data show CDR1 as MNHEY and CDR2 as SVGAGI. This CDR3 is built from 14 residues. CDR3 nucleotide sequence: TGTGCCAGCAGAGGCACAGGGGTCACCGGGGAGCTGTTTTTT. Translated: CASRGTGVTGELFF.

The V gene is TRBV19, the J gene TRBJ2-3; 7 nucleotides align to TRBD2. Germline V gene data show CDR1 as LNHDA and CDR2 as SQIVND (reference sequence). The CDR3 is made up of 14 amino acids. J was trimmed by 0 bases and V by 5 bases; bases with no gene match: 2. CDR3 coding DNA: TGTGCCAGTAGTTTTAGCGGGAGCACAGATACGCAGTATTTT. It encodes CASSFSGSTDTQYF.

This chain links TRBV19 with TRBJ2-7; tentative D call: TRBD1 (6 bases). The CDR3 contains 17 residues. Per the germline V gene, CDR1 is LNHDA and CDR2 is SQIVND (reference sequence). With 0 bases removed from V and 4 bases from J, the gap between germline ends came to 19 bases. The CDR3 DNA reads as TGTGCCAGTAGTATAGATCTGGACAGCCTAACGCGGTACGAGCAGTACTTC. This codes for CASSIDLDSLTRYEQYF.

The chain links TRBV5-1 to TRBJ2-1; 11 positions agree with TRBD2. The CDR3 consists of 16 residues. V lost 4 bases and J lost 7; bases outside the gene matches: 10. Per the germline V gene, CDR1 is SGHRS and CDR2 is YFSETQ. The CDR3 loop is CASSATTSGSWNEQFF. In DNA, the CDR3 is TGCGCCAGCAGCGCCACTACTAGCGGGAGTTGGAATGAGCAGTTCTTC.

The chain links TRBV2 to TRBJ2-1, with D perhaps matching TRBD1 or TRBD2 (5 bases each). Trimming cost V 4 bases and J 4 bases, with 14 bases left between them. CDR1 and CDR2 (germline): SNHLY, FYNNEI. This CDR3 has 15 amino acids. The chain's CDR3 is CASSVGTLDYNEQFF. The CDR3 DNA follows: TGTGCCAGCAGTGTCGGGACCCTGGATTACAATGAGCAGTTCTTC. Using reference TRBV2 and TRBJ2-1 for the parts outside the CDR3, the full variable domain is EPEVTQTPSHQVTQMGQEVILRCVPISNHLYFYWYRQILGQKVEFLVSFYNNEISEKSEIFDDQFSVERPDGSNFTLKIRSTKLEDSAMYFCASSVGTLDYNEQFFGPGTRLTVL.

The chain carries TRBV28 and TRBJ1-2, with D perhaps matching TRBD1 (6 bases). CDR3 size: 14 residues. With 2 bases removed from V and 2 bases from J, the gap between germline ends came to 9 bases. Germline assignment: CDR1 MDHEN and CDR2 SYDVKM. In nucleotides, the CDR3 is TGTGCCAGCAGTTTAAACAGGGCCAACTATGGCTACACCTTC. It yields the protein CASSLNRANYGYTF.

This clone was seen more than once but under ten times. The chain couples TRBV5-6 to TRBJ2-7; TRBD1 matches at 10 bases. V was pared by 5 bases and J by 4 bases, with 6 bases of the junction left unmatched. Germline-derived CDR1 and CDR2 are SGHDT and YYEEEE. This CDR3 region has 14 residues. CDR3: CASSPGTGEYEQYF. CDR3 coding DNA: TGTGCCAGCAGTCCCGGGACAGGGGAGTACGAGCAGTACTTC. Variable domain in full (rest from reference TRBV5-6 and TRBJ2-7): DAGVTQSPTHLIKTRGQQVTLRCSPKSGHDTVSWYQQALGQGPQFIFQYYEEEERQRGNFPDRFSGHQFPNYSSELNVNALLLGDSALYLCASSPGTGEYEQYFGPGTRLTVT.

V is TRBV18 and J is TRBJ2-7, with a possible D match to TRBD2 (6 bases). Trimming removed 5 bases at V and 3 bases at J, with 11 bases between. CDR3 length: 13 residues. Germline V CDR1 and CDR2: KGHSH, LQKENI. CDR3 DNA: TGTGCCAGCTCAGCGGGACCAGGCTACGAGCAGTACTTC. It is translated as CASSAGPGYEQYF.

The J gene is TRBJ2-7, the V gene TRBV2; D unclear. Trimming pared 7 bases from V and 3 bases from J, leaving 13 bases between. Per germline, CDR1 SNHLY and CDR2 FYNNEI. There are 13 residues in the CDR3. CDR3 protein: CASKMSQSYEQYF. The CDR3 DNA is TGTGCCAGCAAAATGTCACAAAGCTACGAGCAGTACTTC. Combining the CDR3 with reference TRBV2 and TRBJ2-7 gives the whole variable domain EPEVTQTPSHQVTQMGQEVILRCVPISNHLYFYWYRQILGQKVEFLVSFYNNEISEKSEIFDDQFSVERPDGSNFTLKIRSTKLEDSAMYFCASKMSQSYEQYFGPGTRLTVT.

The chain employs TRBV28 and TRBJ1-5; D perhaps matches TRBD1 (5 bases). This CDR3 comprises 17 residues. The V end was cut by 6 bases, the J end by 0 bases, with 18 bases between. The germline V gene has CDR1 MDHEN and CDR2 SYDVKM. The CDR3: CASRSGTKSYSNQPQHF. The CDR3 bases are TGTGCCAGCAGGTCAGGGACGAAAAGTTATAGCAATCAGCCCCAGCATTTT.

This chain joins TRBV7-3 and TRBJ2-7; D gene unclear. The CDR3 is 14 amino acids. V lost 3 bases to trimming and J lost 2 bases, with 11 bases between them. Germline assignment: CDR1 SGHTA and CDR2 FQGTGA. The CDR3 spells CASSFLRRTYEQYF. CDR3 nucleotide sequence: TGTGCCAGCAGCTTTCTTCGACGGACCTACGAGCAGTACTTC. Together with reference TRBV7-3 and TRBJ2-7, the CDR3 gives the full variable domain: GAGVSQTPSNKVTEKGKYVELRCDPISGHTALYWYRQSLGQGPEFLIYFQGTGAADDSGLPNDRFFAVRPEGSVSTLKIQRTERGDSAVYLCASSFLRRTYEQYFGPGTRLTVT.

J is TRBJ2-3 and V is TRBV3-1 (or the pseudogene TRBV3-2), with unresolved D. Trimming removed 3 bases at V and 1 base at J, with 2 bases between. Looked up from germline, CDR1 is LGHDT and CDR2 is YNNKEL (reference sequence). The CDR3 is 12 residues long. The CDR3 region has the DNA TGTGCCAGCAGCCACCGCACAGATACGCAGTATTTT. Amino acid sequence: CASSHRTDTQYF.

The chain combines TRBV18 with TRBJ1-4; possibly TRBD1 for D (5 bases). Germline V gives CDR1 KGHSH, CDR2 LQKENI. V gave up 3 bases and J gave up 6 bases, with 11 bases separating them. CDR3 length equals 14 residues. CDR3 bases: TGTGCCAGCTCACCGGCAGGGAATCATGAAAAACTGTTTTTT. This encodes CASSPAGNHEKLFF. Drawing the rest from reference TRBV18 and TRBJ1-4, the complete variable domain is NAGVMQNPRHLVRRRGQEARLRCSPMKGHSHVYWYRQLPEEGLKFMVYLQKENIIDESGMPKERFSAEFPKEGPSILRIQQVVRGDSAAYFCASSPAGNHEKLFFGSGTQLSVL.

This clone was recorded only once. V and J are TRBV3-1 (or the pseudogene TRBV3-2) and TRBJ2-5; 7 nucleotides agree with TRBD2. CDR1 is LGHDT, CDR2 YNNKEL, per germline (reference sequence). With V trimmed by 0 bases and J by 4 bases, 5 bases remained unmatched. The CDR3 runs 15 residues. CDR3 DNA sequence: TGTGCCAGCAGCCAAGATCAGCGGGATAGAGAGACCCAGTACTTC. As protein: CASSQDQRDRETQYF.

This clone was detected once. The chain employs TRBV18 and TRBJ2-1; 10 nucleotides match TRBD1. The CDR3 is 15 residues long. V was clipped by 5 bases and J by 4 bases; unmatched bases: 5. CDR1 is KGHSH and CDR2 is LQKENI in the germline V gene. The CDR3 protein is CASSGGTGVYNEQFF. For the CDR3, the DNA is TGTGCCAGCTCAGGCGGGACAGGGGTTTACAATGAGCAGTTCTTC. Using reference TRBV18 and TRBJ2-1 for the parts outside the CDR3, the full variable domain is NAGVMQNPRHLVRRRGQEARLRCSPMKGHSHVYWYRQLPEEGLKFMVYLQKENIIDESGMPKERFSAEFPKEGPSILRIQQVVRGDSAAYFCASSGGTGVYNEQFFGPGTRLTVL.

This clone was counted a single time. V is TRBV12-3 or TRBV12-4 and J is TRBJ2-7; maybe TRBD1 (5 bases). The length of the CDR3 is 13 residues. Trimming took off 4 bases at V and 6 bases at J, with 13 bases between the two ends. The CDR3 reads CASSSQSGFEQYF. The CDR3 region has the DNA TGTGCCAGCAGTTCACAATCAGGGTTCGAGCAGTACTTC.

This chain uses TRBV28 with TRBJ1-1, with D uncertain. In germline, CDR1 is MDHEN, CDR2 SYDVKM. V lost 2 bases and J lost 1, with 8 bases in between. CDR3 length equals 14 residues. The CDR3 protein is CASSLGRGNTEAFF. DNA of the CDR3: TGTGCCAGCAGTTTAGGGCGGGGGAACACTGAAGCTTTCTTT.

The genes are TRBV29-1 and TRBJ1-1; possibly TRBD1 for D (6 bases). The germline V gene encodes CDR1 SQVTM and CDR2 ANQGSEA. The germline V and J ends were trimmed by 5 bases and 0 bases, with 7 bases remaining between them. The CDR3 totals 12 residues. CDR3 nucleotide sequence: TGCAGCGTTCGGACAGTGAACACTGAAGCTTTCTTT. Translated: CSVRTVNTEAFF.

The chain has TRBV18 and TRBJ2-4; D perhaps matches TRBD1 (6 bases). V was cut by 4 bases and J by 2 bases, with 15 bases left in between. The CDR3 has 16 residues. Germline V lookup: CDR1 KGHSH, CDR2 LQKENI. Here the CDR3 DNA reads TGTGCCAGCTCACATAGGAACAGGGATCCCAAAAACATTCAGTACTTC. This codes for CASSHRNRDPKNIQYF.

The V and J genes are TRBV2 and TRBJ1-5, with D maybe TRBD1 (6 bases). V was pared by 1 base and J by 6 bases, with 13 bases between. The CDR3 has 15 amino acids. The germline gives CDR1 SNHLY, CDR2 FYNNEI. This CDR3 is CASSEDRTGTQPQHF. Written as DNA, the CDR3 is TGTGCCAGCAGTGAAGATCGAACAGGGACTCAGCCCCAGCATTTT.